Following are 17 T cell receptor beta chains from one sample sequenced in a study of blood T cell repertoires in COVID-19. TCRdb keeps only in-frame clones here, not all; method: immunoSEQ multiplex PCR. The table records around 260,000 clones, approximately 90% of them present only once. The sample consisted of peripheral blood. These receptors were taken from a woman younger than 45 with COVID-19, enrolled during active disease.

The J gene is TRBJ1-1, the V gene TRBV29-1; TRBD1 is a possible D gene (6 bases). CDR3 length: 12 amino acids. CDR1 is SQVTM, CDR2 ANQGSEA, per germline. Trimming left V 6 bases short and J 1 base short, with 9 bases between. This chain's CDR3 is CSVVTGNTEAFF. For the CDR3, the DNA is TGCAGCGTAGTGACAGGGAACACTGAAGCTTTCTTT.

This chain uses TRBV30 with TRBJ1-5; no clear D. Trimming stripped 1 base from V and 2 bases from J, with 6 bases between. The CDR3 is 13 residues long. CDR1 is GTSNPN, CDR2 SVGIG, per germline (reference sequence). The chain's CDR3 is CAWSGSGNQPQHF. The CDR3 DNA reads as TGTGCCTGGAGTGGGTCGGGCAATCAGCCCCAGCATTTT.

This clone was detected once. J is TRBJ2-1 and V is TRBV27; a weak D match, TRBD1 (5 bases). The ends were cut back, 5 bases at V and 3 bases at J, with 11 bases in the middle. The CDR3 is made up of 14 amino acids. CDR1 MNHEY and CDR2 SMNVEV come from the germline V gene (reference sequence). The CDR3 loop is CASSPTVFYNEQFF. The CDR3 DNA is TGTGCCAGCAGTCCGACAGTTTTCTACAATGAGCAGTTCTTC.

This chain connects TRBV19 to TRBJ2-1; perhaps TRBD2 as D (5 bases). The CDR3 is 13 residues long. From germline, CDR1 is LNHDA and CDR2 SQIVND (reference sequence). V was pared by 5 bases and J by 3 bases, with 8 bases between. This CDR3 is CASSQGLYNEQFF. The CDR3 DNA reads TGTGCCAGTAGTCAAGGACTCTACAATGAGCAGTTCTTC. The full variable domain, in which reference TRBV19 and TRBJ2-1 provide the parts outside the CDR3, is DGGITQSPKYLFRKEGQNVTLSCEQNLNHDAMYWYRQDPGQGLRLIYYSQIVNDFQKGDIAEGYSVSREKKESFPLTVTSAQKNPTAFYLCASSQGLYNEQFFGPGTRLTVL.

The count of this clone is one. The chain couples TRBV11-2 to TRBJ2-5; 12 bases fit TRBD1. The germline V gene encodes CDR1 SGHAT and CDR2 FQNNGV. The CDR3 is made up of 16 amino acids. J gave up 5 bases and V 1 base, and 5 bases lay outside the gene matches. The CDR3 sequence: CASSLGDRGHMETQYF. CDR3 nucleotide sequence: TGTGCCAGCAGCTTAGGGGACAGGGGGCATATGGAGACCCAGTACTTC.

V and J are TRBV6-6 and TRBJ2-2; TRBD1 agrees at 9 bases. Germline V gene sequence: CDR1 MNHNY, CDR2 SVGAGI (reference sequence). CDR3 size: 15 residues. Trimming at V came to 6 bases and at J to 3 bases, leaving 5 bases not matched to a gene. The CDR3 bases are TGTGCCAGCAGATTGACAGGGGGAGACACCGGGGAGCTGTTTTTT. This translates into CASRLTGGDTGELFF.

This clone was seen a handful of times. J is TRBJ2-7 and V is TRBV1; the D call of TRBD2 is as the table states it, not checked on the DNA. TRBV1 is termed a pseudogene. This CDR3 region has 18 residues. Here the CDR3 DNA reads TGCACCAGCAGCCAAGAGGGGGGGGACGGGTGTCCTTCCTACGAGCAGTACTTC. This encodes CTSSQEGGDGCPSYEQYF.

The chain uses TRBV19 and TRBJ2-5; D perhaps matches TRBD1 (6 bases). This CDR3 contains 13 residues. Trimming removed 1 base from V and 5 bases from J, with 8 bases in between. CDR1 LNHDA and CDR2 SQIVND come from the germline V gene (reference sequence). The CDR3 reads CASSIGGRETQYF. The DNA of the CDR3 is TGTGCCAGTAGTATAGGGGGGCGGGAGACCCAGTACTTC. The full variable domain, rest sourced from reference TRBV19 and TRBJ2-5, is DGGITQSPKYLFRKEGQNVTLSCEQNLNHDAMYWYRQDPGQGLRLIYYSQIVNDFQKGDIAEGYSVSREKKESFPLTVTSAQKNPTAFYLCASSIGGRETQYFGPGTRLLVL.

The rearrangement links TRBV27 to TRBJ2-3, with 11 positions matching TRBD1. The CDR3 consists of 15 residues. Germline V gene sequence: CDR1 MNHEY, CDR2 SMNVEV (reference sequence). V was clipped by 3 bases and J by 3 bases; unmatched bases: 2. The CDR3: CASSFGTGGTDTQYF. The CDR3 DNA reads TGTGCCAGCAGTTTCGGGACAGGGGGGACAGATACGCAGTATTTT.

V and J are TRBV6-1 and TRBJ2-3, with 11 bases aligning to TRBD1. CDR3 length: 17 residues. Germline CDR1 reads MNHNS; CDR2 reads SASEGT. Losses at the gene ends were 1 base for V and 7 bases for J; bases not matched to a gene: 10. The CDR3: CASSEGAWTGGAHTQYF. The DNA of the CDR3 is TGTGCCAGCAGTGAAGGAGCCTGGACAGGGGGCGCACATACGCAGTATTTT.

The V gene is TRBV29-1, the J gene TRBJ1-2; 9 positions agree with TRBD1. The J segment lost 3 bases and the V segment lost 5 bases, leaving 7 bases of the junction unmatched. CDR3 length: 14 amino acids. The V gene's germline CDR1 is SQVTM and CDR2 ANQGSEA. In DNA form, the CDR3 reads TGCAGCGTTCAGGACAGGGGCATGGACTATGGCTACACCTTC. Residues: CSVQDRGMDYGYTF.

The V and J genes are TRBV12-3 or TRBV12-4 and TRBJ2-5, with TRBD1 as a possible D gene (6 bases). V lost 6 bases and J lost 2, with 10 bases in between. The CDR3 is 13 amino acids. CDR3 DNA: TGTGCCAGCAGAACAGGGCGTCAAGAGACCCAGTACTTC. Its protein product is CASRTGRQETQYF.

The chain is built from TRBV3-1 (or the pseudogene TRBV3-2) and TRBJ2-1; D call uncertain. Germline V lookup: CDR1 LGHDT, CDR2 YNNKEL (reference sequence). CDR3 length equals 14 residues. The germline V and J ends were trimmed by 0 bases and 8 bases, with 11 bases remaining between them. CDR3 sequence: CASSQDTRWDEQFF. In nucleotides, the CDR3 is TGTGCCAGCAGCCAAGATACGAGGTGGGATGAGCAGTTCTTC.

This chain connects TRBV29-1 to TRBJ2-1; weak D call: TRBD2 (5 bases). Germline V gene data show CDR1 as SQVTM and CDR2 as ANQGSEA. V lost 7 bases, J lost 4 bases, and 14 bases lay in between. The CDR3 has 13 residues. As DNA, the CDR3 is TGCAGCGCCCTGGTTGGAGGATACAATGAGCAGTTCTTC. Translated: CSALVGGYNEQFF.

The chain is built from TRBV12-3 or TRBV12-4 and TRBJ2-5; TRBD2 agrees at 7 bases. The length of the CDR3 is 13 residues. The junction had 6 bases not matched to a gene; V was cut back by 6 bases and J by 5 bases. The CDR3 protein is CASSAGVRETQYF. The DNA of the CDR3 is TGTGCCAGCAGCGCGGGAGTGCGGGAGACCCAGTACTTC.

The chain joins TRBV19 to TRBJ1-1; D not resolved. Germline CDR1 reads LNHDA; CDR2 reads SQIVND (reference sequence). This CDR3 has 15 residues. V gave up 7 bases and J gave up 0 bases, with 15 bases separating them. This chain's CDR3 is CASKLRSGLNTEAFF. The DNA of the CDR3 is TGTGCCAGTAAGTTAAGGAGCGGGTTGAACACTGAAGCTTTCTTT.

The chain employs TRBV27 and TRBJ1-3; the D is unclear. The CDR3 has 13 amino acids. Germline V gives CDR1 MNHEY, CDR2 SMNVEV (reference sequence). With 5 bases removed from V and 3 bases from J, the gap between germline ends came to 8 bases. CDR3 region: CASSANYGNTIYF. DNA for the CDR3: TGTGCCAGCAGTGCAAACTATGGAAACACCATATATTTT.